In its sample, the clone carrying this TCR beta chain was seen many times. The antigen remains unidentified. This entry comes from a study of Graves' ophthalmopathy and Graves' hyperthyroidism. Study-wide results and caveats: Between ophthalmopathy and stable hyperthyroidism, a 13-signature model drew a separation with 87.88% sensitivity and around 80% specificity.

Newly diagnosed hyperthyroidism donors, aged 18 to 65, duration under 2 months. Other autoimmune diseases, uncontrolled infections, pregnancy and lactation each led to patient exclusion. Diagnosis was based on clinical symptoms, serum thyroxine, TRAb, thyroid ultrasound and orbital computed tomography. As the template, RNA transcripts were used to amplify TCR beta CDR3 regions. The library came from an HTBI-primed first-round RT-PCR and a second-round multiplex PCR. One entry per CDR3 protein, called by TCRdb with MiXCR from the multiplex PCR reads. The data contain approximately 1.2 million distinct CDR3 sequences, 35% to 40% of them singletons. Sample: peripheral blood or thyroid tissue (not recorded which). This receptor was obtained from an adult man with Graves' hyperthyroidism.

CDR3 loop: CASSWAGTGNSPLHF. The CDR3 nucleotides are TGTGCCAGCAGCTGGGCCGGGACAGGGAATTCACCCCTCCACTTT. This sequence joins TRBV7-9 and TRBJ1-6; 9 bases are a match to TRBD1. The J segment lost 7 bases and the V segment lost 4 bases, leaving 5 bases of the junction unmatched. Germline CDR1 reads SEHNR; CDR2 reads FQNEAQ (reference sequence). CDR3 length equals 15 residues.